This TCR beta chain is from a study of cytomegalovirus exposure and HLA in healthy donors. Turning to this clone: Its specificity is unknown.

The study, taken as a whole, reports: The likely origin of a cluster of highly shared sequence variants was a sequencing artifact.

Per the germline V gene, CDR1 is SEHNR and CDR2 is FQNEAQ (reference sequence). With V trimmed by 5 bases and J by 7 bases, 8 bases remained unmatched. The CDR3 runs to 14 residues. This PCR relied on a set of 60 Vbeta primers and 13 Jbeta primers. Data came from immunoSEQ multiplex PCR; TCRdb stores just in-frame clones and leaves some out. Of 100,000 to 150,000 clones in the sample, about 68% were seen once. The chain carries TRBV7-9 and TRBJ2-7, with 10 bases aligning to TRBD1. The sequenced material came from PBMCs. This TCR derives from a middle-aged man in good health and CMV-seropositive. The CDR3 is CASSPGTGDGEQYF. DNA of the CDR3: TGTGCCAGCAGCCCCGGGACAGGGGATGGAGAGCAGTACTTC.